This T cell receptor beta chain came from a study of CXCR3-negative and CXCR3-positive naive CD8 T cells. Findings and caveats of the study: Similarly elevated diversity marked both naive subsets, with memory CD8+ cells showing far lower diversity. In CXCR3-positive naive cells, the TRB CDR3s were more hydrophobic than in CXCR3-negative naive cells.

Researchers sorted a few hundred thousand cells of each CD8+ T cell subset in triplicate. Germline V lookup: CDR1 SGHNT, CDR2 YYREEE (reference sequence). The length of the CDR3 is 15 residues. Comment on this clonotype: The antigen remains unidentified.

cDNA libraries for TRB were generated by 5' RACE incorporating UMI labels. Reprocessing the 5' RACE reads, TCRdb reports a single entry for every CDR3 protein and omits DNA. The clone table shows 100,000 to 150,000 distinct CDR3 sequences, with the ten largest holding 0.41%. V is TRBV5-4 and J is TRBJ2-4. The clonotype originates from a human donor in good health. Some clones in this sample may be carry-over from other donors' samples. Material: naive CXCR3+ CD8+ T cells from blood. Subset of the sample: CD45RO-CCR7+CD27+CD95- naive CD8+ T cells expressing CXCR3 (TNR3+). The CDR3 region is CASSLRELAKNIQYF.